This TCR beta chain comes out of a study of identical twins (dated by TCRdb to about 2016). About the full investigation: To test whether fetal clonotypes persist, the study used deep sequencing on TCR alpha and beta repertoires from monozygotic twins, unrelated adults of various ages, and cord blood. To rule out contamination, the twin experiments were replicated at different times with different library preparation protocols.

This clonotype was counted between two and nine times. This receptor's antigen is unknown. Base qualities are missing; no much larger clone stands one base away. Receptor libraries were prepared by 5' RACE. Sequencing was carried out with an Illumina HiSeq 2000. A universal primer binding site was added through template switching, and the final cDNA carried a unique molecular identifier so that TCR cDNA molecules could be counted accurately. Specific primers in the conserved constant-segment region were used to synthesize first-strand cDNA for the TCR alpha and beta chains. To control for contamination, each cDNA library was double barcoded with a SMART-Mk sample barcode plus Illumina barcodes. TruSeq adapter sequences along with Illumina sample barcodes were introduced in two successive PCR steps. The TCR alpha and beta cDNA libraries were sequenced on the Illumina HiSeq platform using custom primers. The study's own analysis went as follows. MiGEC was used to process raw reads and extract unique molecular identifiers, and MiXCR was used to find CDR3 positions. Recombination models were inferred per individual with the repgenHMM and IGoR tools using an EM algorithm. Shared clonotype analysis was performed with the tcR package in R, normalizing sharing by the product of cloneset sizes. To study raw recombination without the effects of thymic and clonal selection, out-of-frame nonproductive sequences were analyzed. Through fastp at Q25 and MiXCR, TCRdb rebuilt clones from the public reads, retaining in-frame beta chains. Rows matching on CDR3 protein sequence are summarized as one entry with the most common DNA and genes. The V and J calls come from TCRdb's annotation, not from the publication. In all, the sample holds 1.5 million to 2 million distinct CDR3 sequences, and around 33% of those were seen once. Less than 0.35% of the sample is taken by the ten largest.

All donors were healthy Caucasians. Beyond this particular receptor, the publication reports: In monozygotic twins, out-of-frame TCR alpha sharing was systematically underestimated by recombination models, although the models agreed with sharing between unrelated individuals. Fewer insertions were carried by abundant cord blood beta clonotypes, a similar but weaker trend appeared in young adult naive repertoires, and no such trend appeared in memory repertoires. Excess twin sharing in beta out-of-frame sequences was weaker because fewer shared sequences lowered the signal-to-noise ratio. Compared with coincidental sharing between unrelated individuals, an excess of low generation-probability sequences was observed among out-of-frame TCR alpha sequences shared between twins. Because the same donors could not be followed over many years, the conclusions relied on cross-sectional statistical analysis. Invariant T cells such as MAIT and iNKT could partly confound zero-insertion analyses, although diverse VJ usage argued against such confounding for most clonotypes.

CDR1 MDHEN and CDR2 SYDVKM were looked up in the germline V gene. V and J are trimmed by 5 bases and 1 base, and the gene matches miss 7 bases of the junction. There are 17 amino acids in the CDR3, from cysteine to phenylalanine inclusive. Here the CDR3 DNA is all that survives: 51 bases in frame from base 1. The chain links TRBV28 with TRBJ2-1; 11 middle bases align to TRBD2. The sequence came from a newborn girl in good health. Sequencing used cord blood. The nucleotide sequence is given as TGTGCCAGCAGTCAAAAACTAGCGGGAGTTTCCTACAATGAGCAGTTCTTC. It codes for CASSQKLAGVSYNEQFF.